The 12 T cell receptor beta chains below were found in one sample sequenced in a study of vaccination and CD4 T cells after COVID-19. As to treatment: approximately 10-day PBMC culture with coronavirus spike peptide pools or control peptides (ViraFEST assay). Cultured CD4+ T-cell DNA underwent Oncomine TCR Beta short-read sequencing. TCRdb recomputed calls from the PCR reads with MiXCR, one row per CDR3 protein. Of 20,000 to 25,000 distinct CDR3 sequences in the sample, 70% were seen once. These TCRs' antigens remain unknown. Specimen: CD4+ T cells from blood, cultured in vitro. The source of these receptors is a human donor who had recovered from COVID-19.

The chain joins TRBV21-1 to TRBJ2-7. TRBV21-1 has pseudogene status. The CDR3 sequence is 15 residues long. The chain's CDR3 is CASSKVNLATYEQYF. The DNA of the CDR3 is TGTGCCAGCAGCAAAGTGAACTTAGCCACATACGAGCAGTACTTC.

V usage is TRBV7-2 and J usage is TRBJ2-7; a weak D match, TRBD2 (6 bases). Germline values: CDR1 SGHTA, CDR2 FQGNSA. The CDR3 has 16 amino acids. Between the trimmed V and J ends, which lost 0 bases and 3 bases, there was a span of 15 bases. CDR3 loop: CASSLARLGEGYEQYF. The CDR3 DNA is TGTGCCAGCAGCTTAGCCCGACTAGGTGAAGGCTACGAGCAGTACTTC.

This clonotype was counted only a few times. The CDR3: CASSLAGPGNSPLHF. The DNA of the CDR3 is TGTGCCAGCAGTTTAGCGGGGCCCGGGAATTCACCCCTCCACTTT. The chain combines TRBV27 with TRBJ1-6; a weak D match, TRBD1 (5 bases). There are 15 residues in the CDR3. The germline gives CDR1 MNHEY, CDR2 SMNVEV (reference sequence). V gave up 2 bases and J gave up 7 bases, with 12 bases separating them.

The CDR3 sequence is CSAKMHGRDPATEAFF. The CDR3, as DNA: TGCAGTGCTAAGATGCACGGTCGGGACCCAGCCACTGAAGCTTTCTTT. J is TRBJ1-1 and V is TRBV20-1, with TRBD1 as a possible D gene (5 bases). In germline, CDR1 is DFQATT, CDR2 SNEGSKA (reference sequence). This CDR3 contains 16 residues. The V end was cut by 4 bases, the J end by 4 bases, with 22 bases between.

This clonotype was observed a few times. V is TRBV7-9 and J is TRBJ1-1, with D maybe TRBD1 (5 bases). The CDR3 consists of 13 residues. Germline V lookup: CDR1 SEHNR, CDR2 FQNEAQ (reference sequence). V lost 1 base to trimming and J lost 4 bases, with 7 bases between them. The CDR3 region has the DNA TGTGCCAGCAGCTTAGGACAGTTCACTGAAGCTTTCTTT. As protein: CASSLGQFTEAFF.

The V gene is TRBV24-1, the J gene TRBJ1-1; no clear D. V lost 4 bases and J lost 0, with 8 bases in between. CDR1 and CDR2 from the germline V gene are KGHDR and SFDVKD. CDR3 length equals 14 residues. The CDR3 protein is CATSDGGMNTEAFF. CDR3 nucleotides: TGTGCCACCAGTGACGGAGGCATGAACACTGAAGCTTTCTTT.

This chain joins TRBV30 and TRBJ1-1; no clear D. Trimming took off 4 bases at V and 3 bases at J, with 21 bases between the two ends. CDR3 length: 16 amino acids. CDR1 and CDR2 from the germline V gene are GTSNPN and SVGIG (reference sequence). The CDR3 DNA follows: TGTGCCTGGATCCCCCGTGTGGGCGTCCCCCACACTGAAGCTTTCTTT. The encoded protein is CAWIPRVGVPHTEAFF.

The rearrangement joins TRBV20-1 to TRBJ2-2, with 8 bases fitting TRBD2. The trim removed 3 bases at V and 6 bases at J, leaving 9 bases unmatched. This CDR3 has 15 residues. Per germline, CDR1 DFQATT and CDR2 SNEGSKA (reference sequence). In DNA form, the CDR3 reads TGCAGTGCTAGGATAGCGGGAAGGGTGGCCGGGGAGCTGTTTTTT. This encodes CSARIAGRVAGELFF.

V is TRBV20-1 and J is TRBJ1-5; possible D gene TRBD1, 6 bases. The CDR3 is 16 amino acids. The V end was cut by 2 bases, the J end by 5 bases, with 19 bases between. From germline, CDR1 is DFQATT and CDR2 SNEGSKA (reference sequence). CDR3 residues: CSARYGRGGRDQPQHF. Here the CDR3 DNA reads TGCAGTGCTAGATATGGGCGAGGGGGTAGGGATCAGCCCCAGCATTTT.

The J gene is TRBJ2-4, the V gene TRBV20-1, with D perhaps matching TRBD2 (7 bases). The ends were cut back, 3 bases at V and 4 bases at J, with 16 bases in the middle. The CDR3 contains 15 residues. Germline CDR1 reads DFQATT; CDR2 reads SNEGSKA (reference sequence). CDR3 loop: CSASPIGGGKNIQYF. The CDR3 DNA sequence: TGCAGTGCTAGCCCTATAGGGGGAGGGAAAAACATTCAGTACTTC.

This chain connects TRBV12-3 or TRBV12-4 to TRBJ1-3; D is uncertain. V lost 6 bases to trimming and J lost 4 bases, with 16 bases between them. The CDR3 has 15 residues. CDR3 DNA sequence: TGTGCCAGCAGCTCCACCCTAGGGAGCGGAAACACCATATATTTT. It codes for CASSSTLGSGNTIYF.

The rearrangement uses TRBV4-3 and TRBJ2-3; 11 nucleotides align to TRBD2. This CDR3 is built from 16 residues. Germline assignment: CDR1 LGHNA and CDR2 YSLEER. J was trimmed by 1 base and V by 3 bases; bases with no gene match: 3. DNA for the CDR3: TGCGCCAGCAGCCAGGAACTAGCGGGAGGCACAGATACGCAGTATTTT. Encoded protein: CASSQELAGGTDTQYF.